These 10 T cell receptor beta chains came from one sample sequenced in a study of blood T cell repertoires in COVID-19 (dated by TCRdb to about 2020). The library was built by means of the immunoSEQ multiplex PCR assay. TCRdb retrieved this table from immuneACCESS and kept in-frame rearrangements only. Not all clones are present; in checked studies, unresolved V genes account for under half, and no reason is known for the remainder. This sample has about 250,000 clones in its table, and roughly 80% of those were observed once. Approximately 5% of the sample lies in the top ten. The sample was PBMCs or T cells enriched from blood (not recorded which). All receptors derive from a man aged 35-49 years who had been exposed to COVID-19.

The rearrangement uses TRBV7-9 and TRBJ2-7, with a possible D match to TRBD1 (6 bases). CDR1 and CDR2 from the germline V gene are SEHNR and FQNEAQ (reference sequence). With 5 bases removed from V and 0 bases from J, the gap between germline ends came to 11 bases. CDR3 size: 14 residues. The CDR3 reads CASSPQGSSYEQYF. CDR3 in DNA: TGTGCCAGCAGCCCGCAGGGGAGCTCCTACGAGCAGTACTTC. Filled out from reference TRBV7-9 and TRBJ2-7, the complete variable domain reads DTGVSQNPRHKITKRGQNVTFRCDPISEHNRLYWYRQTLGQGPEFLTYFQNEAQLEKSRLLSDRFSAERPKGSFSTLEIQRTEQGDSAMYLCASSPQGSSYEQYFGPGTRLTVT.

The chain uses TRBV18 and TRBJ2-1; TRBD2 matches at 10 bases. The CDR3 length is 15 residues. V trimming: 3 bases; J trimming: 9 bases; junction bases outside the gene matches: 8. Per the germline V gene, CDR1 is KGHSH and CDR2 is LQKENI. CDR3 DNA: TGTGCCAGCTCACCGCAGCGGGAGGGCTTTGGTGAGCAGTTCTTC. This gives the protein CASSPQREGFGEQFF.

V and J are TRBV14 and TRBJ2-1; 8 bases are a match to TRBD1. This CDR3 comprises 15 residues. Trimming at V came to 2 bases and at J to 7 bases, leaving 7 bases not matched to a gene. Looked up from germline, CDR1 is SGHDN and CDR2 is FVKESK. The CDR3 bases are TGTGCCAGCAGCCAATCCGGGACAGGAAAGAATGAGCAGTTCTTC. It yields the protein CASSQSGTGKNEQFF.

This clone was seen only once. The J gene is TRBJ2-3, the V gene TRBV5-4; TRBD2 aligns across 9 bases. Germline V CDR1 and CDR2: SGHNT, YYREEE (reference sequence). This CDR3 spans 15 amino acids. J lost 0 bases, V lost 4 bases, and 3 bases had no gene match. CDR3: CASSLLAGSTDTQYF. CDR3 nucleotide sequence: TGTGCCAGCAGCCTCCTAGCGGGAAGCACAGATACGCAGTATTTT.

This chain links TRBV6-5 with TRBJ2-7; 10 bases align to TRBD1. The germline gives CDR1 MNHEY, CDR2 SVGAGI. J lost 9 bases, V lost 2 bases, and 10 bases had no gene match. The CDR3 extends over 15 amino acids. CDR3 amino acids: CASSYGGTGAQGQYF. The DNA for the CDR3 is TGTGCCAGCAGTTACGGCGGGACAGGGGCGCAGGGGCAGTACTTC.

This chain joins TRBV27 and TRBJ2-1; weak D call: TRBD2 (5 bases). The CDR3 contains 14 residues. The V and J ends lost 3 bases and 10 bases respectively, with 16 bases between them. Germline loops: CDR1 MNHEY, CDR2 SMNVEV (reference sequence). The CDR3 region has the DNA TGTGCCAGCAGTTTCTTCTCTCGGGGATGGGAGCAGTTCTTC. Protein: CASSFFSRGWEQFF.

This clone was observed once. The chain joins TRBV2 to TRBJ2-7; 10 bases fit TRBD2. The CDR3 totals 15 residues. Unmatched junction bases numbered 9, after V lost 5 bases and J lost 5 bases. CDR1 SNHLY and CDR2 FYNNEI come from the germline V gene. CDR3 in amino acids: CASSLVAGGPHEQYF. CDR3 DNA sequence: TGTGCCAGCAGTTTAGTAGCGGGAGGACCCCACGAGCAGTACTTC.

The J gene is TRBJ2-2, the V gene TRBV11-2; the D is unclear. The CDR3 length is 14 residues. V shed 5 bases and J shed 6 bases, with 13 bases lying between them. Germline assignment: CDR1 SGHAT and CDR2 FQNNGV. The CDR3 sequence: CASSKAGRSGELFF. The CDR3 coding sequence is TGTGCCAGCAGCAAGGCAGGAAGGTCCGGGGAGCTGTTTTTT.

The V and J genes are TRBV9 and TRBJ2-5; TRBD1 matches 8 bases. The CDR3 consists of 21 residues. Germline CDR1 reads SGDLS; CDR2 reads YYNGEE. J was trimmed by 4 bases and V by 0 bases; bases with no gene match: 23. For the CDR3, the DNA is TGTGCCAGCAGCGTAGAGGCCCACCTCCCACGCGGGACAGGCCTTCGAGAGACCCAGTACTTC. Protein: CASSVEAHLPRGTGLRETQYF.

This chain connects TRBV5-1 to TRBJ2-1, with D unresolved. V shed 4 bases and J shed 3 bases, with 5 bases lying between them. This CDR3 has 12 amino acids. Looked up from germline, CDR1 is SGHRS and CDR2 is YFSETQ. CDR3 nucleotides: TGCGCCAGCAGCGTAAACTACAATGAGCAGTTCTTC. Its protein product is CASSVNYNEQFF.